The next 17 T cell receptor beta chains were all read from a single sample in a study of blood T cell repertoires in COVID-19. TCRdb keeps only in-frame clones here, not all; method: immunoSEQ multiplex PCR. There are some 320,000 clones in the sample; around 90% occur only once, and 2% to 3% lies in the top ten. The sequenced material came from PBMCs or T cells enriched from blood (not recorded which). These receptors were collected from a man aged 60-69 years who had recovered from COVID-19.

The V call is TRBV6-2 or TRBV6-3, the J call TRBJ2-2; possible D gene TRBD2, 5 bases. Germline V CDR1 and CDR2: MNHEY, SVGEGT. The V end lost 0 bases, the J end lost 4 bases, and 9 bases lay between the germline ends. The CDR3 length is 15 residues. The CDR3 DNA sequence: TGTGCCAGCAGTTACTCAGGACTGTCCACCGGGGAGCTGTTTTTT. Translated, it gives CASSYSGLSTGELFF.

The chain couples TRBV9 to TRBJ2-7; 9 bases match TRBD1. Germline V gene data show CDR1 as SGDLS and CDR2 as YYNGEE. V was pared by 3 bases and J by 3 bases, with 4 bases of the junction left unmatched. The CDR3 consists of 14 residues. CDR3 nucleotides: TGTGCCAGCAGCGCCGGGGACAGGGACTACGAGCAGTACTTC. Translated, it gives CASSAGDRDYEQYF.

V is TRBV7-9 and J is TRBJ1-1, with unresolved D. The CDR3 extends over 13 amino acids. CDR1 SEHNR and CDR2 FQNEAQ come from the germline V gene (reference sequence). Deletions cut 5 bases from V and 5 bases from J, with 12 bases between. CDR3 coding DNA: TGTGCCAGCAGCGAAACAAGAAGTACTGAAGCTTTCTTT. Its protein is CASSETRSTEAFF.

This chain uses TRBV5-1 with TRBJ2-7, with D tentatively TRBD1 (7 bases). V dropped 4 bases and J dropped 2 bases, with 13 bases sitting between them. This CDR3 is 14 amino acids long. The V gene's germline CDR1 is SGHRS and CDR2 YFSETQ. As DNA, the CDR3 is TGCGCCAGCAGCAACACAGGGGAGGCCTACGAGCAGTACTTC. It specifies CASSNTGEAYEQYF.

The rearrangement joins TRBV30 to TRBJ2-2; D ambiguous. CDR3 length: 13 residues. V dropped 0 bases and J dropped 4 bases, with 6 bases sitting between them. The germline V gene encodes CDR1 GTSNPN and CDR2 SVGIG (reference sequence). CDR3 amino acids: CAWSVQTTGELFF. The CDR3 bases are TGTGCCTGGAGTGTACAGACCACCGGGGAGCTGTTTTTT.

The rearrangement links TRBV2 to TRBJ2-5, with D possibly being TRBD1 (5 bases). The CDR3 consists of 15 residues. CDR1 SNHLY and CDR2 FYNNEI come from the germline V gene. V was cut by 7 bases and J by 1 base, with 16 bases left in between. CDR3 region: CASKEQGQPQETQYF. CDR3 sequence (DNA): TGTGCCAGCAAGGAGCAGGGCCAACCCCAAGAGACCCAGTACTTC.

The rearrangement joins TRBV2 to TRBJ1-1; TRBD1 is a possible D gene (6 bases). The CDR3 totals 14 residues. The V end was cut by 6 bases, the J end by 4 bases, with 15 bases between. Germline values: CDR1 SNHLY, CDR2 FYNNEI. The CDR3 DNA reads as TGTGCCAGCAGAGTTCAGGGGTTGAGCACTGAAGCTTTCTTT. Protein: CASRVQGLSTEAFF.

This clone was seen more than once but under ten times. Here the CDR3 reads CATAGTSGATGELFF. The CDR3 coding sequence is TGTGCCACCGCCGGGACTAGCGGGGCCACCGGGGAGCTGTTTTTT. The chain couples TRBV19 to TRBJ2-2; 13 nucleotides match TRBD2. The CDR3 is 15 amino acids. Germline trimming cut 10 bases from V and 4 bases from J; bases unmatched to any gene: 6. Germline CDR1 is LNHDA and CDR2 is SQIVND (reference sequence).

This rearrangement joins TRBV5-6 to TRBJ2-7; 9 positions agree with TRBD1. Germline V gene sequence: CDR1 SGHDT, CDR2 YYEEEE. V lost 4 bases to trimming and J lost 4 bases; unmatched junction nucleotides: 6. The CDR3 covers 14 residues. CDR3 in DNA: TGTGCCAGCAGCGGGCGGACAGGGGAGTACGAGCAGTACTTC. It is translated as CASSGRTGEYEQYF.

The V gene is TRBV6-5, the J gene TRBJ2-7, with TRBD2 matching over 9 bases. Germline V gene lookup returns CDR1 MNHEY and CDR2 SVGAGI. The CDR3 runs 14 residues. V dropped 9 bases and J dropped 0; count of bases not matched to a gene: 6. The DNA of the CDR3 is TGTGCCAGTTATAGCGGGGGCTACTCCTACGAGCAGTACTTC. This translates into CASYSGGYSYEQYF.

This chain links TRBV30 with TRBJ2-3; 8 bases align to TRBD2. The V gene's germline CDR1 is GTSNPN and CDR2 SVGIG (reference sequence). V lost 1 base, J lost 2 bases, and 17 bases stayed unmatched. This CDR3 contains 19 residues. For the CDR3, the DNA is TGTGCCTGGAGTGAGGGCGGCGGGGGGAGGCCCAGGTTCACAGATACGCAGTATTTT. Protein product: CAWSEGGGGRPRFTDTQYF.

The chain is built from TRBV7-6 and TRBJ2-3; weak D call: TRBD1 (6 bases). The CDR3 has 17 residues. Germline V gene data show CDR1 as SGHVS and CDR2 as FNYEAQ. The V and J ends lost 2 bases and 2 bases respectively, with 17 bases between them. CDR3 DNA sequence: TGTGCCAGCAGCTTATCCCCGGACAGAACCTTCACAGATACGCAGTATTTT. Protein: CASSLSPDRTFTDTQYF.

V and J are TRBV5-5 and TRBJ1-1; TRBD1 matches 7 bases. CDR1 is SGHKS, CDR2 YYEKEE, per germline (reference sequence). The length of the CDR3 is 12 residues. The junction had 0 bases not matched to a gene; V was cut back by 2 bases and J by 5 bases. The CDR3 sequence is CASSLQGTEAFF. CDR3 sequence (DNA): TGTGCCAGCAGCTTACAGGGGACTGAAGCTTTCTTT. Looking up the rest from reference TRBV5-5 and TRBJ1-1 gives the full variable domain: DAGVTQSPTHLIKTRGQQVTLRCSPISGHKSVSWYQQVLGQGPQFIFQYYEKEERGRGNFPDRFSARQFPNYSSELNVNALLLGDSALYLCASSLQGTEAFFGQGTRLTVV.

The chain carries TRBV5-1 and TRBJ1-1, with a weak D call TRBD1 (6 bases). Deletions cut 4 bases from V and 5 bases from J, with 18 bases between. Germline CDR1 and CDR2: SGHRS and YFSETQ. The CDR3 spans 15 residues. CDR3 DNA sequence: TGCGCCAGCAGCCAAGGCATCAGGGGCGGTACTGAAGCTTTCTTT. Amino acid sequence: CASSQGIRGGTEAFF. The variable domain in full, with the rest retrieved from reference TRBV5-1 and TRBJ1-1, is KAGVTQTPRYLIKTRGQQVTLSCSPISGHRSVSWYQQTPGQGLQFLFEYFSETQRNKGNFPGRFSGRQFSNSRSEMNVSTLELGDSALYLCASSQGIRGGTEAFFGQGTRLTVV.

A word on this clone: Other DNA sequences within the sample encode an identical CDR3. The CDR3 nucleotides read TGTGCCAGCAGCTTAGAACGGAGCTCCTACGAGCAGTACTTC. It translates to CASSLERSSYEQYF. V is TRBV11-2 and J is TRBJ2-7; D is unresolved. The germline gives CDR1 SGHAT, CDR2 FQNNGV. The V gene lost 0 bases and the J gene lost 0 bases, with 6 bases spanning the gap. The CDR3 has 14 amino acids.

This chain uses TRBV10-2 with TRBJ2-3, with D possibly TRBD2 on 7 matching bases. Between the trimmed V and J ends, which lost 1 base and 4 bases, there was a span of 15 bases. There are 16 residues in the CDR3. Per the germline V gene, CDR1 is WSHSY and CDR2 is SAAADI. CDR3 region: CASSELGVGGPDTQYF. DNA for the CDR3: TGCGCCAGCAGTGAGTTGGGGGTGGGGGGGCCAGATACGCAGTATTTT.

The chain uses TRBV6-6 and TRBJ1-4; 9 bases are shared with TRBD1. The CDR3 has 15 amino acids. Trimming took 4 bases from V and 4 from J; bases not matched to a gene: 4. CDR1 is MNHNY, CDR2 SVGAGI, per germline (reference sequence). The CDR3 protein is CASSSKDRGNEKLFF. Here the CDR3 DNA reads TGTGCCAGCAGTTCCAAGGACAGGGGTAATGAAAAACTGTTTTTT.